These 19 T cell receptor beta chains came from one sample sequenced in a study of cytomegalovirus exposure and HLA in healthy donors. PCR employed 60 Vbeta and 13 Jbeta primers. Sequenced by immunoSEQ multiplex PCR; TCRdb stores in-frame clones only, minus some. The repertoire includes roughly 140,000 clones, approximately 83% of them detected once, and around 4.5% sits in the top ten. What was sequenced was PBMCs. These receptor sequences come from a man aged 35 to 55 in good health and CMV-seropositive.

The CDR3 DNA reads TGTGCCAGCCTCCGGGACACCGCCGTATTTAATAGCAATCAGCCCCAGCATTTT. It yields the protein CASLRDTAVFNSNQPQHF. The chain has TRBV2 and TRBJ1-5, with a possible D match to TRBD1 (6 bases). Germline V gives CDR1 SNHLY, CDR2 FYNNEI. The ends were cut back, 8 bases at V and 0 bases at J, with 23 bases in the middle. The CDR3 totals 18 residues. The variable domain in full, with the rest retrieved from reference TRBV2 and TRBJ1-5, is EPEVTQTPSHQVTQMGQEVILRCVPISNHLYFYWYRQILGQKVEFLVSFYNNEISEKSEIFDDQFSVERPDGSNFTLKIRSTKLEDSAMYFCASLRDTAVFNSNQPQHFGDGTRLSIL.

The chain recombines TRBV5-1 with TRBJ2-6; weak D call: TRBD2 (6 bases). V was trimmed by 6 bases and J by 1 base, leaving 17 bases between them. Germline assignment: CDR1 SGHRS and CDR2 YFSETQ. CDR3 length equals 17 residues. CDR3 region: CASKVGGPTSGANVLTF. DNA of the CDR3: TGCGCCAGCAAAGTAGGAGGGCCCACTTCTGGGGCCAACGTCCTGACTTTC. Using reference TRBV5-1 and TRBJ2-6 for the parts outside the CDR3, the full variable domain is KAGVTQTPRYLIKTRGQQVTLSCSPISGHRSVSWYQQTPGQGLQFLFEYFSETQRNKGNFPGRFSGRQFSNSRSEMNVSTLELGDSALYLCASKVGGPTSGANVLTFGAGSRLTVL.

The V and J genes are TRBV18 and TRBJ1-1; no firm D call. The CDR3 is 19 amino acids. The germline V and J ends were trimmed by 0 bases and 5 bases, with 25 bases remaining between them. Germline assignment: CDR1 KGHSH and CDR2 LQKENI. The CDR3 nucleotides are TGTGCCAGCTCACCACCACTTATCCCCGAGGGAGTGATAGGAACTGAAGCTTTCTTT. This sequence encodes CASSPPLIPEGVIGTEAFF.

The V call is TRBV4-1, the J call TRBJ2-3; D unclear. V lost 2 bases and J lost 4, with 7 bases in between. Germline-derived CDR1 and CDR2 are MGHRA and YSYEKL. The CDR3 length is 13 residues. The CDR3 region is CASSQRQADTQYF. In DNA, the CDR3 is TGCGCCAGCAGCCAACGTCAGGCAGATACGCAGTATTTT.

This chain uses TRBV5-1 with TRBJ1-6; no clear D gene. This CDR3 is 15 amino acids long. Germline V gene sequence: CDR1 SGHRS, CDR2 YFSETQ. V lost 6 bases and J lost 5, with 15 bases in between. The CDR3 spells CASKEAALDNSPLHF. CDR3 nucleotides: TGCGCCAGCAAGGAGGCGGCACTGGATAATTCACCCCTCCACTTT.

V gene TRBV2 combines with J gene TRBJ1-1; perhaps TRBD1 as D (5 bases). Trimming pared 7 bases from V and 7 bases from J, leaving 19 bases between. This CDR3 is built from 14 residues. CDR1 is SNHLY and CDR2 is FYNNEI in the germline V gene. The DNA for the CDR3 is TGTGCCAGCATAGGAGAGCAGGGAAGATTTGAAGCTTTCTTT. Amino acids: CASIGEQGRFEAFF.

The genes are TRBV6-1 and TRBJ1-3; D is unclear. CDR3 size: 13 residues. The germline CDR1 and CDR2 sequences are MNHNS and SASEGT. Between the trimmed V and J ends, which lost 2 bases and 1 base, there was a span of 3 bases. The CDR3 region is CASSEQSGNTIYF. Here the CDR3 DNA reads TGTGCCAGCAGTGAACAGTCTGGAAACACCATATATTTT.

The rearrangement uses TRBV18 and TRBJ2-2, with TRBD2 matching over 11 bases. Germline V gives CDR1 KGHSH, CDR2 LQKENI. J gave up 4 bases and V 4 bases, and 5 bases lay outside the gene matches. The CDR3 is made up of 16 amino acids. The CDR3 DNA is TGTGCCAGCTCACTATATGGGACTAGCGGCACCGGGGAGCTGTTTTTT. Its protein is CASSLYGTSGTGELFF.

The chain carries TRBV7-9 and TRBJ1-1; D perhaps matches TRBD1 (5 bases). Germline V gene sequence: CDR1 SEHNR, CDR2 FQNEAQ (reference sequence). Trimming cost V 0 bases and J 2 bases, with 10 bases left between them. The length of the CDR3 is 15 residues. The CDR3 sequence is CASSLAGGVNTEAFF. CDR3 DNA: TGTGCCAGCAGCTTAGCGGGAGGGGTAAACACTGAAGCTTTCTTT. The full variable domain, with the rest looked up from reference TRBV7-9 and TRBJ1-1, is DTGVSQNPRHKITKRGQNVTFRCDPISEHNRLYWYRQTLGQGPEFLTYFQNEAQLEKSRLLSDRFSAERPKGSFSTLEIQRTEQGDSAMYLCASSLAGGVNTEAFFGQGTRLTVV.

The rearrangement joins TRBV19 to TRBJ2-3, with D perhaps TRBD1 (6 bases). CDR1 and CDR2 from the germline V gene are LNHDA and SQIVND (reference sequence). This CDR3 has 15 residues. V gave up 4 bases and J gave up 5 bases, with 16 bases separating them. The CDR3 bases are TGTGCCAGTAGTAAACAGGGTCCTAGTGGAGATACGCAGTATTTT. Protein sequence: CASSKQGPSGDTQYF.

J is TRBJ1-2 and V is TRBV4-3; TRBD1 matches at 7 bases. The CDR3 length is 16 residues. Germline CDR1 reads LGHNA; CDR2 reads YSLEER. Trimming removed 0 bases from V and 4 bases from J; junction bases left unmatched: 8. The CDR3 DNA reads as TGCGCCAGCAGCCAAGATGGGACAGTGCCTTTCTATGGCTACACCTTC. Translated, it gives CASSQDGTVPFYGYTF.

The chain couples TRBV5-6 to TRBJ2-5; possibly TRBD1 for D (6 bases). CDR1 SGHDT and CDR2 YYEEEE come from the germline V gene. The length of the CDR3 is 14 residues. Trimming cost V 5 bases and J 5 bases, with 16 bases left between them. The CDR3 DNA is TGTGCCAGCAGACCCCCAGGGGACGCGGAGACCCAGTACTTC. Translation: CASRPPGDAETQYF.

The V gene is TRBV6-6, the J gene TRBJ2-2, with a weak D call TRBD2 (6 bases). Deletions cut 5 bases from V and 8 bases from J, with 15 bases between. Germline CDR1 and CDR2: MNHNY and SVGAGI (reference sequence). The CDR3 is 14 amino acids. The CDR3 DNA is TGTGCCAGCAGTAGCCCCGGGGGTGGGGGGGAGCTGTTTTTT. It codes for CASSSPGGGGELFF.

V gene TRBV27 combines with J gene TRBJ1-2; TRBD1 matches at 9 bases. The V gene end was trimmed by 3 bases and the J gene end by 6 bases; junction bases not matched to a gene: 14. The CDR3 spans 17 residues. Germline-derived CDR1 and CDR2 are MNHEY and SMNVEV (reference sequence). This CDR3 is CASSFRGQGSYGDGYTF. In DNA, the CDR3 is TGTGCCAGCAGTTTCCGAGGACAGGGGAGTTATGGGGATGGCTACACCTTC.

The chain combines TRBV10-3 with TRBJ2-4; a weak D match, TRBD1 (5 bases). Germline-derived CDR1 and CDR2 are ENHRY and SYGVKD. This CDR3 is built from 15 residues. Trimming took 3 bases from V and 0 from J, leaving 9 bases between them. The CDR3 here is CAISEDRLAKNIQYF. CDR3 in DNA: TGTGCCATCAGTGAAGACAGACTAGCCAAAAACATTCAGTACTTC.

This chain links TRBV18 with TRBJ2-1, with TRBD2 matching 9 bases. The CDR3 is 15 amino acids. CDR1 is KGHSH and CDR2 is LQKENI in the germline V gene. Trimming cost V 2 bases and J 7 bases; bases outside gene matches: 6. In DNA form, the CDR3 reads TGTGCCAGCTCACCAGGGCGGGAGGGCCTTAATGAGCAGTTCTTC. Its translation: CASSPGREGLNEQFF. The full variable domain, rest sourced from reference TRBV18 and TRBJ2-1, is NAGVMQNPRHLVRRRGQEARLRCSPMKGHSHVYWYRQLPEEGLKFMVYLQKENIIDESGMPKERFSAEFPKEGPSILRIQQVVRGDSAAYFCASSPGREGLNEQFFGPGTRLTVL.

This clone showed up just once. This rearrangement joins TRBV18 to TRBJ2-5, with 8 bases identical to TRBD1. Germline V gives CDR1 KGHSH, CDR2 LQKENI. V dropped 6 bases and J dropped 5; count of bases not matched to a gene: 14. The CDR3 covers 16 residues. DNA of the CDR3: TGTGCCAGCTCCGCCGTGAACAGGGGGACCCGGGAGACCCAGTACTTC. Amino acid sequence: CASSAVNRGTRETQYF. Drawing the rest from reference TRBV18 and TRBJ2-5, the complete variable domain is NAGVMQNPRHLVRRRGQEARLRCSPMKGHSHVYWYRQLPEEGLKFMVYLQKENIIDESGMPKERFSAEFPKEGPSILRIQQVVRGDSAAYFCASSAVNRGTRETQYFGPGTRLLVL.

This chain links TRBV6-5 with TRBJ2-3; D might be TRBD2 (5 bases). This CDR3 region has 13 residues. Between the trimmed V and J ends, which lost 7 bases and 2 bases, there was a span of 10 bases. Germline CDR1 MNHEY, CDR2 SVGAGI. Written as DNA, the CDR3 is TGTGCCAGCAAACGGGGTTTCACAGATACGCAGTATTTT. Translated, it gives CASKRGFTDTQYF.

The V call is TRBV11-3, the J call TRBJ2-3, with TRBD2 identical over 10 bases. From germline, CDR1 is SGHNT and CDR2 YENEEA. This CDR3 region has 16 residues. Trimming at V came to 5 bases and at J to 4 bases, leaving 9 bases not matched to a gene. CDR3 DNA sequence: TGTGCCAGCAGCGGCGGGGCGCTAGCGGGGGCAGATACGCAGTATTTT. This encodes CASSGGALAGADTQYF. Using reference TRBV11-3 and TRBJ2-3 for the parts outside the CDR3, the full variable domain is EAGVVQSPRYKIIEKKQPVAFWCNPISGHNTLYWYLQNLGQGPELLIRYENEEAVDDSQLPKDRFSAERLKGVDSTLKIQPAELGDSAVYLCASSGGALAGADTQYFGPGTRLTVL.